What follows is one TCR beta chain and its context. Assay: immunoSEQ multiplex PCR; the TCRdb copy retains only in-frame clones and omits some. The sample consists of 25,000 to 30,000 clones, approximately 78% of them appearing once. This specimen comes from a study of T cells in narcolepsy. The CDR3 loop spans 14 amino acids. Losses at the gene ends were 5 bases for V and 5 bases for J; bases not matched to a gene: 6. The chain links TRBV6-7 to TRBJ2-7, with 10 nucleotides matching TRBD1. TRBV6-7 is identified as an open reading frame with a role that is uncertain. The TCR comes from a human donor with narcolepsy. What was sequenced was CD45RA- memory CD4+ T cells from PBMCs. The CDR3 bases are TGTGCCAGCAGTAAGCCGGGACAGGGGCACGAGCAGTACTTC. The encoded protein is CASSKPGQGHEQYF.